A selection of T cell receptor beta chains follows, all from one sample in a study of blood T cell repertoires in COVID-19. The table came from immunoSEQ multiplex PCR; TCRdb's copy has only in-frame clones and leaves some out. In the table there are 140,000 or so clones, roughly 87% of which are singletons. Sequenced input: peripheral blood. The receptors here all came from a woman in her fifties or sixties with acute or convalescent COVID-19. Both conserved end residues are part of each CDR3. Each record gives: J gene, CDR3 length, V gene, CDR3 protein.

J: TRBJ1-4
length: 18
V: TRBV14
CDR3: CASPEVTAGGITNEKLFF

J: TRBJ2-1
length: 14
V: TRBV27
CDR3: CASSSRTTYNEQFF

J: TRBJ1-1
length: 14
V: TRBV5-4
CDR3: CASSWDRDLAEAFF

J: TRBJ2-2
length: 15
V: TRBV7-9
CDR3: CASSRVAGVAGELFF

J: TRBJ2-7
length: 16
V: TRBV18
CDR3: CASSRDLGQGGNEQYF

J: TRBJ1-3
length: 15
V: TRBV18
CDR3: CASSPEADSGNTIYF

J: TRBJ1-5
length: 17
V: TRBV24-1
CDR3: CATSATHVQGGNQPQHF

J: TRBJ2-7
length: 14
V: TRBV6-5
CDR3: CASTRTGSGYEQYF

J: TRBJ1-5
length: 12
V: TRBV29-1
CDR3: CSVARSGQPQHF

J: TRBJ2-3
length: 15
V: TRBV7-8
CDR3: CASSLETYSTDTQYF

J: TRBJ2-7
length: 14
V: TRBV7-3
CDR3: CASSTTGVGYEQYF

J: TRBJ2-5
length: 16
V: TRBV6-5
CDR3: CASSYSREGIDETQYF

J: TRBJ2-2
length: 17
V: TRBV18
CDR3: CASSLTSGGQNTGELFF

J: TRBJ2-3
length: 15
V: TRBV12-5
CDR3: CASGLTSGTGGTQYF

J: TRBJ1-2
length: 15
V: TRBV19
CDR3: CASSPGQLFNYGYTF

J: TRBJ2-1
length: 15
V: TRBV2
CDR3: CASSEAGSSYNEQFF

J: TRBJ2-1
length: 18
V: TRBV21-1
CDR3: CASYPGLAGVGSYNEQFF

J: TRBJ2-6
length: 17
V: TRBV5-5
CDR3: CASSLDRAVGGANVLTF

J: TRBJ2-2
length: 17
V: TRBV9
CDR3: CASSGGTSGAFTGELFF

J: TRBJ2-2
length: 11
V: TRBV9
CDR3: CASSDGGELFF

J: TRBJ1-6
length: 16
V: TRBV24-1
CDR3: CATSPGTGGAESPLHF

J: TRBJ2-3
length: 15
V: TRBV5-1
CDR3: CASSLYRGQTDTQYF

J: TRBJ1-5
length: 13
V: TRBV30
CDR3: CAWSVQGGQPQHF

J: TRBJ1-2
length: 13
V: TRBV30
CDR3: CACPNRESYGYTF

J: TRBJ2-7
length: 15
V: TRBV27
CDR3: CASSLPGQAMRGQYF

J: TRBJ2-5
length: 13
V: TRBV9
CDR3: CASSQTGAKTQYF

J: TRBJ2-7
length: 16
V: TRBV19
CDR3: CASSTRGLAGGDEQYF